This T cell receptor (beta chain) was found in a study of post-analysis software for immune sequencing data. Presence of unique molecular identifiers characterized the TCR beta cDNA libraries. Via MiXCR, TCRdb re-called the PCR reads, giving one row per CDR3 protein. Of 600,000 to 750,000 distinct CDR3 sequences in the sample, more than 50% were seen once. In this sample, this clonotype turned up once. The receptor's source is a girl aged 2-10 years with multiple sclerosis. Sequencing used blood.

CDR3 amino acids: CASSFRTPLNTEAFF. CDR3 coding DNA: TGTGCCAGCAGCTTCAGAACCCCACTGAACACTGAAGCTTTCTTT. This chain links TRBV7-9 with TRBJ1-1; D gene uncertain. The V gene's germline CDR1 is SEHNR and CDR2 FQNEAQ (reference sequence). V was cut by 3 bases and J by 0 bases, with 11 bases left in between. This CDR3 is 15 amino acids long. Variable domain in full (rest from reference TRBV7-9 and TRBJ1-1): DTGVSQNPRHKITKRGQNVTFRCDPISEHNRLYWYRQTLGQGPEFLTYFQNEAQLEKSRLLSDRFSAERPKGSFSTLEIQRTEQGDSAMYLCASSFRTPLNTEAFFGQGTRLTVV.